Presented here are 12 T cell receptor beta chains from one specimen sequenced in a study of T cell responses to AZD1222 COVID-19 vaccine. Only in-frame clones appear in the TCRdb table, and some are missing; sequencing was by immunoSEQ multiplex PCR. The data hold about 130,000 clones, with around 90% observed a single time. The sequenced sample was peripheral blood, obtained on day 0 of AZD1222 vaccination. These receptors were taken from an adult in good health.

This chain links TRBV5-5 with TRBJ1-2; D uncertain. The germline V and J ends were trimmed by 0 bases and 1 base, with 16 bases remaining between them. The CDR3 is 17 amino acids. Germline CDR1 and CDR2: SGHKS and YYEKEE (reference sequence). Here the CDR3 DNA reads TGTGCCAGCAGCTTGGCAGACTCCCTTACCTTTAACTATGGCTACACCTTC. Translating gives CASSLADSLTFNYGYTF.

The V and J genes are TRBV25-1 and TRBJ1-2; D might be TRBD1 (5 bases). Looked up from germline, CDR1 is MGHDK and CDR2 is SYGVNS. This CDR3 comprises 15 residues. The V gene lost 1 base and the J gene lost 6 bases, with 15 bases spanning the gap. The CDR3, as DNA: TGTGCCAGCAGTGAATCACCGGGAGTAGGGGATGGCTACACCTTC. Amino acids: CASSESPGVGDGYTF.

This clone occurred a few times. The chain has TRBV12-3 or TRBV12-4 and TRBJ2-7, with 8 bases identical to TRBD1. The CDR3 spans 13 residues. V dropped 8 bases and J dropped 12; count of bases not matched to a gene: 15. Written as DNA, the CDR3 is TGTGCCAGCCAACCAAGTAGACAGGGGCCGCCGTACTTC. This translates into CASQPSRQGPPYF.

The rearrangement joins TRBV4-1 to TRBJ1-2; D ambiguous. Trimming took off 0 bases at V and 9 bases at J, with 8 bases between the two ends. The CDR3 is made up of 12 amino acids. CDR1 and CDR2 from the germline V gene are MGHRA and YSYEKL. The CDR3 sequence is CASSQDVVRYTF. In nucleotides, the CDR3 is TGCGCCAGCAGCCAAGATGTCGTGCGCTACACCTTC.

The CDR3, as DNA: TGTGCCAGCAGCCCCAGGGGTTACGAGCAGTACTTC. It is translated as CASSPRGYEQYF. V is TRBV9 and J is TRBJ2-7, with D tentatively TRBD1 (6 bases). CDR1 and CDR2 from the germline V gene are SGDLS and YYNGEE. The CDR3 consists of 12 residues. V gave up 4 bases and J gave up 4 bases, with 9 bases separating them. The full variable domain, in which reference TRBV9 and TRBJ2-7 provide the parts outside the CDR3, is DSGVTQTPKHLITATGQRVTLRCSPRSGDLSVYWYQQSLDQGLQFLIQYYNGEERAKGNILERFSAQQFPDLHSELNLSSLELGDSALYFCASSPRGYEQYFGPGTRLTVT.

This clone has more than one count but fewer than ten. This chain uses TRBV19 with TRBJ1-2; D is unclear. The CDR3 has 14 amino acids. Deletions cut 4 bases from V and 0 bases from J, with 9 bases between. Germline V gene data show CDR1 as LNHDA and CDR2 as SQIVND (reference sequence). CDR3 loop: CASSTDQTNYGYTF. The DNA for the CDR3 is TGTGCCAGTAGTACGGACCAAACTAACTATGGCTACACCTTC.

The chain carries TRBV9 and TRBJ2-3; TRBD1 matches at 9 bases. V gave up 3 bases and J gave up 4 bases; unmatched junction bases: 6. The CDR3 runs 15 residues. From germline, CDR1 is SGDLS and CDR2 YYNGEE. CDR3 in DNA: TGTGCCAGCAGCGAACAGGGGGCGCTCGCAGATACGCAGTATTTT. This encodes CASSEQGALADTQYF.

The chain joins TRBV4-3 to TRBJ1-1; maybe TRBD1 (5 bases). This CDR3 has 13 amino acids. Germline lookup yields CDR1 LGHNA and CDR2 YSLEER. The ends were cut back, 1 base at V and 12 bases at J, with 15 bases in the middle. CDR3 sequence: CASSQASEGRPFF. The DNA for the CDR3 is TGCGCCAGCAGCCAAGCGAGTGAGGGGCGGCCTTTCTTT.

The rearrangement links TRBV12-3 or TRBV12-4 to TRBJ1-2; D unresolved. Trimming removed 3 bases from V and 8 bases from J, with 10 bases in between. The CDR3 loop spans 12 amino acids. CDR3 region: CASSLGIQGYTF. Here the CDR3 DNA reads TGTGCCAGCAGTTTGGGGATACAGGGCTACACCTTC.

The rearrangement joins TRBV6-6 to TRBJ1-6; the D gene is possibly TRBD1 (5 bases). The CDR3 has 17 residues. The V end lost 6 bases, the J end lost 0 bases, and 15 bases lay between the germline ends. The V gene's germline CDR1 is MNHNY and CDR2 SVGAGI (reference sequence). The CDR3 region is CASSRDSRGSYNSPLHF. The CDR3 DNA follows: TGTGCCAGCAGCCGAGACAGCCGAGGCTCCTATAATTCACCCCTCCACTTT.

CDR3 sequence: CASSSGQFSNQPQHF. The CDR3 DNA sequence: TGTGCCAGCAGTTCGGGACAGTTTAGCAATCAGCCCCAGCATTTT. J is TRBJ1-5 and V is TRBV7-9; TRBD1 agrees at 7 bases. Per the germline V gene, CDR1 is SEHNR and CDR2 is FQNEAQ (reference sequence). The J segment lost 0 bases and the V segment lost 6 bases, leaving 5 bases of the junction unmatched. The CDR3 loop spans 15 amino acids.

The genes are TRBV11-2 and TRBJ2-7; possible D gene TRBD1, 6 bases. The germline V and J ends were trimmed by 4 bases and 3 bases, with 13 bases remaining between them. CDR3 size: 14 residues. The germline gives CDR1 SGHAT, CDR2 FQNNGV. Here the CDR3 reads CASSSVKQGYEQYF. CDR3 in DNA: TGTGCCAGCAGCTCCGTAAAACAGGGCTACGAGCAGTACTTC. Together with reference TRBV11-2 and TRBJ2-7, the CDR3 gives the full variable domain: EAGVAQSPRYKIIEKRQSVAFWCNPISGHATLYWYQQILGQGPKLLIQFQNNGVVDDSQLPKDRFSAERLKGVDSTLKIQPAKLEDSAVYLCASSSVKQGYEQYFGPGTRLTVT.